The 22 T cell receptor beta chains below all came from one sample that was sequenced in a study of T cell clonality in common variable immunodeficiency. Study results and caveats: Fewer deletions and N-nucleotide insertions were reportedly seen in common variable immunodeficiency TCR beta sequences.

Method: immunoSEQ multiplex PCR; TCRdb's copy keeps in-frame clones and lacks some. This sample comprises more than 9,000 clones, none seen once only. What these receptors recognize is not known. The material sequenced was peripheral blood mononuclear cells. The receptors come from a human donor with common variable immunodeficiency.

This clone was detected a few times. From the germline J gene comes the end of the CDR3, since the read stops 3 residues before it. The J gene is TRBJ2-1, the V gene TRBV18, with 11 bases lining up with TRBD2. V lost 3 bases and J lost 8; bases outside the gene matches: 12. CDR3 length equals 17 residues. From germline, CDR1 is KGHSH and CDR2 LQKENI. CDR3 residues: CASSPIAGGTSSYEQFF. CDR3 DNA (partial): TGTGCCAGCTCACCGATAGCGGGAGGGACTTCCAGCTATGAG.

The sample holds a few counts of this clone. The CDR3 end is not reached by the read, which stops 3 residues before it; the germline J gene fills it in. This chain links TRBV19 with TRBJ1-3, with 7 positions matching TRBD1. This CDR3 is 14 amino acids long. Germline V gene sequence: CDR1 LNHDA, CDR2 SQIVND (reference sequence). Germline trimming cut 5 bases from V and 2 bases from J; bases unmatched to any gene: 3. CDR3 bases read: TGTGCCAGTAGTGCCGACAGGGCTGGAAACACC. The encoded protein is CASSADRAGNT. The whole CDR3 region reads CASSADRAGNTIYF.

This clone appeared a few times. The part of the CDR3 DNA that was read is TGTGCCAGCAGTTCCCCTAGCGAGAACACCGGGGAG. Its protein is CASSSPSENTGE. The whole CDR3 sequence is CASSSPSENTGELFF. The chain is built from TRBV6-2 or TRBV6-3 and TRBJ2-2, with TRBD2 as a possible D gene (6 bases). The missing CDR3 end, 3 residues past where the read stops, is filled in from the germline J gene. Germline V gene lookup returns CDR1 MNHEY and CDR2 SVGEGT. This CDR3 region has 15 residues. Trimming cost V 4 bases and J 1 base, with 10 bases left between them.

There are a few counts of this clone. The observed sequence ends 3 residues before the CDR3 terminus, with the missing tail filled in from the germline J gene. The chain has TRBV7-6 and TRBJ2-1; 10 bases line up with TRBD2. With V trimmed by 2 bases and J by 1 base, 5 bases remained unmatched. Germline V gives CDR1 SGHVS, CDR2 FNYEAQ. This CDR3 spans 17 amino acids. CDR3 protein: CASSLRPSGSSYNEQFF. The part of the CDR3 DNA that was read is TGTGCCAGCAGCTTAAGGCCTAGCGGGAGTTCCTACAATGAG.

This clone was counted only a few times. The sequence runs out 3 residues before the end of the CDR3; the remainder is reconstructed from the germline J gene. This chain uses TRBV19 with TRBJ1-4; 9 bases fit TRBD1. Germline V lookup: CDR1 LNHDA, CDR2 SQIVND (reference sequence). Trimming cost V 5 bases and J 3 bases; bases outside gene matches: 1. The CDR3 spans 14 residues. Here the CDR3 reads CASSGDRANEKLFF. Incomplete CDR3 DNA: TGTGCCAGTAGTGGGGACAGGGCTAATGAAAAA.

This clone was picked up a small number of times. The missing CDR3 end, 3 residues past where the read stops, is filled in from the germline J gene. V usage is TRBV7-2 and J usage is TRBJ1-2; 7 bases are a match to TRBD1. The CDR3 extends over 13 amino acids. Germline CDR1 and CDR2: SGHTA and FQGNSA. CDR3 bases read: TGTGCCAGCAGCAAAGACAGGGTTGGAGAC. It encodes CASSKDRVGD. The full CDR3 sequence reads CASSKDRVGDYTF.

For this clone: The read terminates 3 residues ahead of where the CDR3 ends, so the germline J gene completes it. The J gene is TRBJ2-7, the V gene TRBV6-2 or TRBV6-3; the D gene is possibly TRBD2 (5 bases). The CDR3 contains 17 residues. The V end lost 2 bases, the J end lost 3 bases, and 20 bases lay between the germline ends. CDR1 is MNHEY and CDR2 is SVGEGT in the germline V gene. The CDR3 spells CASSYRQTPTRNYEQYF. The covered CDR3 bases are TGTGCCAGCAGTTACCGCCAAACCCCTACTAGGAACTACGAG.

Comment on this clone: With the read ending 3 residues before the CDR3 end, the germline J gene is used to fill in that end. The chain couples TRBV30 to TRBJ1-4; D ambiguous. Germline loops: CDR1 GTSNPN, CDR2 SVGIG (reference sequence). CDR3 length: 16 amino acids. V was cut by 3 bases and J by 4 bases, with 18 bases left in between. The CDR3 here is CAWRGLGAANNEKLFF. The sequenced part of the CDR3 DNA is TGTGCCTGGAGGGGCTTAGGCGCCGCTAATAATGAAAAA.

This clone was detected only a few times. The read ends 3 residues before the CDR3 terminus; that terminus is restored from the germline J gene. The chain carries TRBV18 and TRBJ2-7; 7 bases map to TRBD2. J was trimmed by 2 bases and V by 5 bases; bases with no gene match: 6. The germline V gene has CDR1 KGHSH and CDR2 LQKENI. CDR3 size: 14 residues. CDR3 bases read: TGTGCCAGCTCAGCCGGGACTACGACCTACGAG. Its translation: CASSAGTTTYE. In full, the CDR3 reads CASSAGTTTYEQYF.

This clone counts as medium-sized. The CDR3 end lies 3 residues beyond the end of the read and is filled in from the germline J gene. This sequence joins TRBV5-4 and TRBJ1-1; 8 bases align to TRBD1. J lost 5 bases, V lost 0 bases, and 3 bases had no gene match. The CDR3 totals 14 residues. Germline values: CDR1 SGHNT, CDR2 YYREEE (reference sequence). The sequenced CDR3 bases are TGTGCCAGCAGCTTGGGACAGGGGAGAACTGAA. Its translation: CASSLGQGRTE. The full CDR3 reads CASSLGQGRTEAFF. Full variable domain (remainder filled in from reference TRBV5-4 and TRBJ1-1): ETGVTQSPTHLIKTRGQQVTLRCSSQSGHNTVSWYQQALGQGPQFIFQYYREEENGRGNFPPRFSGLQFPNYSSELNVNALELDDSALYLCASSLGQGRTEAFFGQGTRLTVV.

This clone was seen more than once but under ten times. The observed sequence ends 3 residues before the CDR3 terminus, with the missing tail filled in from the germline J gene. This chain uses TRBV7-3 with TRBJ2-1; no clear D. Germline V gene lookup returns CDR1 SGHTA and CDR2 FQGTGA. The CDR3 spans 11 residues. V was shortened by 8 bases and J by 2 bases, with 4 bases between the two germline ends. CDR3 DNA, as far as it was read: TGTGCCAGCCGGGCCTACAATGAG. This translates into CASRAYNE. The entire CDR3 reads CASRAYNEQFF.

Concerning this clone: With the read ending 3 residues before the CDR3 end, the germline J gene is used to fill in that end. This sequence joins TRBV7-2 and TRBJ2-7, with D uncertain. Germline assignment: CDR1 SGHTA and CDR2 FQGNSA. The length of the CDR3 is 13 residues. V was cut by 0 bases and J by 0 bases, with 3 bases left in between. CDR3 DNA, as far as it was read: TGTGCCAGCAGCTTAGCGGCCTCCTACGAG. As protein: CASSLAASYE. The entire CDR3 protein reads CASSLAASYEQYF.

A few counts support this clone. The read stops 3 residues short of the end of the CDR3; the missing end is completed from the germline J gene. The chain links TRBV19 to TRBJ2-2; a possible D gene is TRBD1 (7 bases). Per germline, CDR1 LNHDA and CDR2 SQIVND (reference sequence). The CDR3 runs 17 residues. The V and J ends lost 5 bases and 0 bases respectively, with 16 bases between them. The CDR3 is CASSQGGWIANTGELFF. Incomplete CDR3 DNA: TGTGCCAGTAGTCAGGGGGGATGGATAGCGAACACCGGGGAG. The full variable domain, in which reference TRBV19 and TRBJ2-2 provide the parts outside the CDR3, is DGGITQSPKYLFRKEGQNVTLSCEQNLNHDAMYWYRQDPGQGLRLIYYSQIVNDFQKGDIAEGYSVSREKKESFPLTVTSAQKNPTAFYLCASSQGGWIANTGELFFGEGSRLTVL.

A note on this clone: The read terminates 3 residues ahead of where the CDR3 ends, so the germline J gene completes it. This sequence joins TRBV7-2 and TRBJ2-5; 7 positions match TRBD2. The CDR3 sequence is 14 residues long. The germline gives CDR1 SGHTA, CDR2 FQGNSA. V dropped 3 bases and J dropped 4; count of bases not matched to a gene: 5. CDR3 DNA (partial): TGTGCCAGCAGCTTCCACGGCGGGGGAGAGACC. Protein product: CASSFHGGGET. The whole CDR3 is CASSFHGGGETQYF.

This clone was seen more than once but under ten times. The CDR3 extends 3 residues past the end of the read, so its final part is completed from the germline J gene. This chain uses TRBV30 with TRBJ2-3; possibly TRBD2 for D (6 bases). The CDR3 runs 14 residues. CDR1 and CDR2 (germline): GTSNPN, SVGIG (reference sequence). V was clipped by 0 bases and J by 1 base, with 8 bases between them. Incomplete CDR3 DNA: TGTGCCTGGAGTGTACCTAGCGGCACAGATACG. Translation: CAWSVPSGTDT. The full CDR3 reads CAWSVPSGTDTQYF.

This clone has only a few counts. Coverage ceases 3 residues before the CDR3 finishes, and the germline J gene fills in the end. This sequence joins TRBV18 and TRBJ2-5, with 7 bases matching TRBD2. Germline V gene lookup returns CDR1 KGHSH and CDR2 LQKENI. The V segment lost 1 base and the J segment 5 bases; nucleotides outside the gene matches: 16. The CDR3 contains 18 residues. The CDR3 sequence: CASSPQQSGGSSEETQYF. CDR3 DNA, as far as it was read: TGTGCCAGCTCACCACAACAGTCTGGCGGGAGCTCGGAGGAGACC.

As regards this clone: The read terminates 3 residues ahead of where the CDR3 ends, so the germline J gene completes it. The chain carries TRBV6-2 or TRBV6-3 and TRBJ2-3; perhaps TRBD1 as D (5 bases). Germline V lookup: CDR1 MNHEY, CDR2 SVGEGT. The V end lost 8 bases, the J end lost 2 bases, and 8 bases lay between the germline ends. CDR3 length equals 12 residues. CDR3 residues: CASGHSTDTQYF. The CDR3 DNA, read in part, is TGTGCCAGCGGACACTCCACAGATACG.

This clone was observed a handful of times. The sequenced part of the CDR3 DNA is TGTGCCAGTAGTCCACAAACTAGCTCCTACGAG. Translated: CASSPQTSSYE. From start to end, the CDR3 is CASSPQTSSYEQYF. This rearrangement joins TRBV19 to TRBJ2-7; TRBD2 might be the D (5 bases). The read finishes 3 residues shy of the CDR3 end, and the germline J gene is used to complete it. The V gene lost 5 bases and the J gene lost 0 bases, with 11 bases spanning the gap. In germline, CDR1 is LNHDA, CDR2 SQIVND (reference sequence). The CDR3 consists of 14 residues.

In its sample, this clone was seen a few times. The read terminates 3 residues before the CDR3 end, so the remaining end is supplied by the germline J gene. This chain connects TRBV5-1 to TRBJ1-2; a weak D match, TRBD1 (6 bases). Germline V CDR1 and CDR2: SGHRS, YFSETQ. V was trimmed by 1 base and J by 5 bases, leaving 9 bases between them. The CDR3 is made up of 13 amino acids. The CDR3 loop reads CASSLNRDYGYTF. The CDR3 DNA, read in part, is TGCGCCAGCAGCTTGAACAGGGATTATGGC.

This clone has only a few counts. The CDR3 end falls 3 residues outside the read, so it is completed with the germline J gene. The rearrangement links TRBV18 to TRBJ2-1, with D perhaps matching TRBD2 (5 bases). V was trimmed by 2 bases and J by 0 bases, leaving 8 bases between them. The germline V gene has CDR1 KGHSH and CDR2 LQKENI. This CDR3 spans 15 amino acids. CDR3 sequence: CASSPSGGSYNEQFF. CDR3 DNA (partial): TGTGCCAGCTCACCAAGCGGAGGCTCCTACAATGAG.

Of note for this clone: The CDR3 end is not reached by the read, which stops 3 residues before it; the germline J gene fills it in. The chain joins TRBV19 to TRBJ2-5; D is possibly TRBD1 (7 bases). V was pared by 2 bases and J by 5 bases, with 18 bases between. The CDR3 contains 16 residues. Germline values: CDR1 LNHDA, CDR2 SQIVND (reference sequence). Incomplete CDR3 DNA: TGTGCCAGTAGTATAAGTGCAGGGGGGATAGGGGAGACC. Its translation is CASSISAGGIGET. The full CDR3 protein is CASSISAGGIGETQYF.

A few counts support this clone. From the germline J gene comes the end of the CDR3, since the read stops 3 residues before it. The chain couples TRBV2 to TRBJ2-3; D is unresolved. V lost 3 bases, J lost 5 bases, and 3 bases lay in between. From germline, CDR1 is SNHLY and CDR2 FYNNEI. There are 11 residues in the CDR3. The DNA read from the CDR3 is TGTGCCAGCAGTGACGGAGATACG. This translates into CASSDGDT. In full, the CDR3 reads CASSDGDTQYF.